The 30 T cell receptor beta chains given below trace back to one sample, sequenced in a study of blood T cell repertoires in COVID-19. The protocol was immunoSEQ multiplex PCR, while the TCRdb copy is restricted to in-frame clones and leaves out a portion. The sample lists about 170,000 clones; around 72% were seen once. Sequencing was carried out using peripheral blood. The receptor source for this set is an elderly woman with acute or convalescent COVID-19.

The V gene is TRBV19, the J gene TRBJ2-7; a weak D match, TRBD1 (6 bases). This CDR3 spans 14 amino acids. V lost 6 bases and J lost 2, with 14 bases in between. Germline lookup yields CDR1 LNHDA and CDR2 SQIVND (reference sequence). The CDR3 region has the DNA TGTGCCAGTAGCCAACAGGGAAAGCCCTACGAGCAGTACTTC. Its protein product is CASSQQGKPYEQYF.

The rearrangement links TRBV24-1 to TRBJ2-2; weak D call: TRBD1 (6 bases). The CDR3 is 17 residues long. Germline-derived CDR1 and CDR2 are KGHDR and SFDVKD. Trimming took 2 bases from V and 5 from J, leaving 17 bases between them. The CDR3 nucleotides are TGTGCCACCAGTGATTCCCGGACAGTTTCGGAAACCGGGGAGCTGTTTTTT. Translation: CATSDSRTVSETGELFF.

This clone was seen just once. The rearrangement uses TRBV10-3 and TRBJ2-7; 11 bases line up with TRBD1. The CDR3 spans 14 residues. Unmatched junction bases numbered 6, after V lost 10 bases and J lost 1 base. CDR1 and CDR2 (germline): ENHRY, SYGVKD. This CDR3 is CATSGTGGSYEQYF. In nucleotides, the CDR3 is TGTGCCACTTCCGGGACAGGGGGATCCTACGAGCAGTACTTC.

The chain links TRBV6-2 or TRBV6-3 to TRBJ1-1, with unresolved D. CDR3 length: 12 amino acids. Trimming removed 2 bases from V and 10 bases from J, with 11 bases in between. The germline V gene has CDR1 MNHEY and CDR2 SVGEGT. The CDR3 here is CASSYPPGSAFF. The CDR3 DNA reads as TGTGCCAGCAGTTACCCCCCGGGTTCAGCTTTCTTT.

The chain couples TRBV25-1 to TRBJ1-2; D is undetermined. CDR1 and CDR2 from the germline V gene are MGHDK and SYGVNS. V was trimmed by 3 bases and J by 4 bases, leaving 3 bases between them. This CDR3 region has 11 residues. CDR3 bases: TGTGCCAGCAGTGACGTCTATGGCTACACCTTC. Translating it yields CASSDVYGYTF.

In its sample, this clone was seen once. This chain uses TRBV9 with TRBJ1-2, with no clear D. This CDR3 is built from 15 residues. Trimming took 3 bases from V and 4 from J, leaving 16 bases between them. CDR1 and CDR2 (germline): SGDLS, YYNGEE. The CDR3 DNA is TGTGCCAGCAGCGAGGCCGTAGGCAGCGTCTATGGCTACACCTTC. Protein sequence: CASSEAVGSVYGYTF.

The chain combines TRBV28 with TRBJ1-2; 8 nucleotides line up with TRBD1. Germline CDR1 and CDR2: MDHEN and SYDVKM. CDR3 length: 15 residues. Trimming removed 1 base from V and 3 bases from J; junction bases left unmatched: 4. The CDR3 region has the DNA TGTGCCAGCAGTTTATCAGGGGGCGACTACTATGGCTACACCTTC. Translating gives CASSLSGGDYYGYTF.

This chain uses TRBV19 with TRBJ2-3; D is unclear. With 4 bases removed from V and 6 bases from J, the gap between germline ends came to 11 bases. CDR1 is LNHDA, CDR2 SQIVND, per germline (reference sequence). The CDR3 is made up of 13 amino acids. The CDR3 protein is CASSTVGADTQYF. CDR3 nucleotide sequence: TGTGCCAGTAGTACAGTCGGAGCGGATACGCAGTATTTT.

The table lists this clone with a few counts. This rearrangement joins TRBV14 to TRBJ2-7; 10 bases align to TRBD1. The CDR3 is made up of 16 amino acids. V lost 2 bases to trimming and J lost 3 bases; unmatched junction nucleotides: 7. CDR1 and CDR2 from the germline V gene are SGHDN and FVKESK. The CDR3 sequence is CASSQFGTGVHYEQYF. The CDR3 DNA sequence: TGTGCCAGCAGCCAATTCGGGACAGGGGTTCACTACGAGCAGTACTTC.

The J gene is TRBJ1-1, the V gene TRBV5-1, with D maybe TRBD1 (6 bases). V was clipped by 4 bases and J by 1 base, with 8 bases between them. The CDR3 loop spans 13 amino acids. Germline V gene data show CDR1 as SGHRS and CDR2 as YFSETQ. CDR3 loop: CASSRTANTEAFF. The DNA for the CDR3 is TGCGCCAGCAGCCGGACAGCGAACACTGAAGCTTTCTTT.

Here the CDR3 DNA reads TGTGCCAGCAGCCAACAGAATTCACCCCTCCACTTT. Protein sequence: CASSQQNSPLHF. The rearrangement links TRBV3-1 (or the pseudogene TRBV3-2) to TRBJ1-6; no reliable D call. Germline lookup yields CDR1 LGHDT and CDR2 YNNKEL (reference sequence). The CDR3 is 12 amino acids. Trimming shortened V by 2 bases and J by 7 bases, and 3 bases separated the two germline ends.

The V gene is TRBV15, the J gene TRBJ1-2; 7 nucleotides line up with TRBD1. Per the germline V gene, CDR1 is LNHNV and CDR2 is YYDKDF (reference sequence). The junction had 7 bases not matched to a gene; V was cut back by 1 base and J by 2 bases. The CDR3 extends over 16 amino acids. The CDR3 region is CATSRGQGGVNYGYTF. The CDR3 coding sequence is TGTGCCACCAGCAGAGGACAGGGTGGGGTGAACTATGGCTACACCTTC.

The chain employs TRBV30 and TRBJ1-3; 9 bases match TRBD1. The CDR3 length is 16 residues. Looked up from germline, CDR1 is GTSNPN and CDR2 is SVGIG (reference sequence). J gave up 0 bases and V 5 bases, and 8 bases lay outside the gene matches. The CDR3: CAWATRDRDSGNTIYF. The DNA for the CDR3 is TGTGCCTGGGCCACTCGGGACAGGGACTCTGGAAACACCATATATTTT. The full variable domain, with the rest looked up from reference TRBV30 and TRBJ1-3, is SQTIHQWPATLVQPVGSPLSLECTVEGTSNPNLYWYRQAAGRGLQLLFYSVGIGQISSEVPQNLSASRPQDRQFILSSKKLLLSDSGFYLCAWATRDRDSGNTIYFGEGSWLTVV.

The V gene is TRBV5-4, the J gene TRBJ2-4; 8 bases line up with TRBD1. Looked up from germline, CDR1 is SGHNT and CDR2 is YYREEE (reference sequence). V shed 4 bases and J 6 bases; nucleotides not matched to a gene: 6. The CDR3 length is 14 residues. The chain's CDR3 is CASSIGQGRNIQYF. The CDR3 coding sequence is TGTGCCAGCAGCATTGGACAGGGTAGAAACATTCAGTACTTC. Supplemented by reference TRBV5-4 and TRBJ2-4, the full variable domain reads ETGVTQSPTHLIKTRGQQVTLRCSSQSGHNTVSWYQQALGQGPQFIFQYYREEENGRGNFPPRFSGLQFPNYSSELNVNALELDDSALYLCASSIGQGRNIQYFGAGTRLSVL.

CDR3 loop: CASSLGVHRGQDNEQFF. CDR3 coding DNA: TGTGCCAGCAGTTTGGGGGTCCACAGGGGCCAAGACAATGAGCAGTTCTTC. The genes are TRBV28 and TRBJ2-1, with 7 bases lining up with TRBD1. CDR1 is MDHEN and CDR2 is SYDVKM in the germline V gene. The trim removed 3 bases at V and 5 bases at J, leaving 13 bases unmatched. The CDR3 runs 17 residues. Drawing the rest from reference TRBV28 and TRBJ2-1, the complete variable domain is DVKVTQSSRYLVKRTGEKVFLECVQDMDHENMFWYRQDPGLGLRLIYFSYDVKMKEKGDIPEGYSVSREKKERFSLILESASTNQTSMYLCASSLGVHRGQDNEQFFGPGTRLTVL.

The V gene is TRBV27, the J gene TRBJ2-2; D unresolved. The V gene lost 4 bases and the J gene lost 8 bases, with 8 bases spanning the gap. The length of the CDR3 is 12 residues. The germline gives CDR1 MNHEY, CDR2 SMNVEV (reference sequence). CDR3 DNA sequence: TGTGCCAGCAGTTCGCAAGCGGGGGAGCTGTTTTTT. As protein: CASSSQAGELFF.

The chain links TRBV27 to TRBJ2-7, with 13 positions matching TRBD2. The CDR3 length is 15 residues. With V trimmed by 7 bases and J by 6 bases, 9 bases remained unmatched. Germline values: CDR1 MNHEY, CDR2 SMNVEV (reference sequence). CDR3 loop: CASIPPGLAGIEQYF. The CDR3, as DNA: TGTGCCAGCATCCCTCCGGGACTAGCGGGAATCGAGCAGTACTTC.

This chain connects TRBV27 to TRBJ1-1, with 9 bases identical to TRBD1. V lost 1 base, J lost 7 bases, and 10 bases stayed unmatched. The CDR3 covers 16 residues. Germline loops: CDR1 MNHEY, CDR2 SMNVEV (reference sequence). This chain's CDR3 is CASSLYRDRATHEAFF. CDR3 DNA: TGTGCCAGCAGTTTATATAGGGACAGGGCAACTCATGAAGCTTTCTTT.

In DNA, the CDR3 is TGTGCCAGCAGCTTTGACACCCTCTATGGCTACACCTTC. Translating it yields CASSFDTLYGYTF. The chain carries TRBV5-4 and TRBJ1-2; D is uncertain. Between the trimmed V and J ends, which lost 2 bases and 4 bases, there was a span of 9 bases. Germline CDR1 reads SGHNT; CDR2 reads YYREEE (reference sequence). This CDR3 region has 13 residues.

In DNA, the CDR3 is TGTGCCAGCAGCTTAGCGAACAGGGCTGTCAATCAGCCCCAGCATTTT. Amino acids: CASSLANRAVNQPQHF. The chain couples TRBV7-8 to TRBJ1-5; D perhaps matches TRBD1 (6 bases). The CDR3 covers 16 residues. V gave up 0 bases and J gave up 3 bases, with 12 bases separating them. Germline assignment: CDR1 SGHVS and CDR2 FQNEAQ.

The chain has TRBV27 and TRBJ2-7, with D possibly TRBD2 on 6 matching bases. V shed 8 bases and J shed 4 bases, with 18 bases lying between them. Germline V gene data show CDR1 as MNHEY and CDR2 as SMNVEV (reference sequence). This CDR3 has 14 amino acids. Written as DNA, the CDR3 is TGTGCCAGCGCGGGGCTTGCAGGGAGATACGAGCAGTACTTC. Translating it yields CASAGLAGRYEQYF.

The chain uses TRBV6-5 and TRBJ1-5; 11 bases are a match to TRBD1. This CDR3 spans 13 amino acids. Per the germline V gene, CDR1 is MNHEY and CDR2 is SVGAGI. V trimming: 6 bases; J trimming: 6 bases; junction bases outside the gene matches: 1. CDR3 nucleotide sequence: TGTGCCAGCAGGGGACAGGGGGTTCAGCCCCAGCATTTT. It encodes CASRGQGVQPQHF.

This clone was seen a few times. V usage is TRBV6-5 and J usage is TRBJ1-5; 9 nucleotides match TRBD1. CDR3 length equals 14 residues. Per the germline V gene, CDR1 is MNHEY and CDR2 is SVGAGI. V shed 4 bases and J 4 bases; nucleotides not matched to a gene: 2. In nucleotides, the CDR3 is TGTGCCAGCAGTTCACAGGGGGCGAATCAGCCCCAGCATTTT. This sequence encodes CASSSQGANQPQHF.

V gene TRBV5-5 combines with J gene TRBJ2-1; the D gene is possibly TRBD2 (5 bases). The germline CDR1 and CDR2 sequences are SGHKS and YYEKEE (reference sequence). This CDR3 is built from 16 residues. The V gene lost 4 bases and the J gene lost 0 bases, with 14 bases spanning the gap. CDR3 loop: CASSPGWESSYNEQFF. The CDR3 DNA reads TGTGCCAGCAGCCCTGGGTGGGAGAGCTCCTACAATGAGCAGTTCTTC.

CDR3 in DNA: TGTGCCAGCAGCTTGCTCCAGGATCCCTCTGGAAACACCATATATTTT. This codes for CASSLLQDPSGNTIYF. This chain uses TRBV5-6 with TRBJ1-3; no clear D gene. The CDR3 extends over 16 amino acids. Germline assignment: CDR1 SGHDT and CDR2 YYEEEE. V was clipped by 1 base and J by 0 bases, with 11 bases between them.

The CDR3 region has the DNA TGTGCCAGTAGTATATGGGGCAGGGACTATGGCTACACCTTC. It encodes CASSIWGRDYGYTF. This sequence joins TRBV19 and TRBJ1-2, with TRBD1 as a possible D gene (5 bases). The CDR3 has 14 residues. Germline V gene data show CDR1 as LNHDA and CDR2 as SQIVND (reference sequence). Trimming took off 2 bases at V and 3 bases at J, with 10 bases between the two ends.

This sequence joins TRBV5-5 and TRBJ2-1, with D possibly being TRBD1 (5 bases). Germline loops: CDR1 SGHKS, CDR2 YYEKEE (reference sequence). The CDR3 sequence is 15 residues long. The V end lost 0 bases, the J end lost 6 bases, and 13 bases lay between the germline ends. The CDR3 reads CASSLGSGSVNEQFF. The CDR3 DNA reads as TGTGCCAGCAGCTTGGGATCAGGGTCGGTCAATGAGCAGTTCTTC.

This clone was found a few times. The V call is TRBV2, the J call TRBJ1-5, with D unclear. This CDR3 region has 12 residues. V gave up 2 bases and J gave up 7 bases, with 6 bases separating them. Germline CDR1 SNHLY, CDR2 FYNNEI. The DNA of the CDR3 is TGTGCCAGCAGTGAACCTACCCAGCCCCAGCATTTT. Its translation is CASSEPTQPQHF.

This chain uses TRBV6-5 with TRBJ2-7; TRBD2 agrees at 10 bases. Per germline, CDR1 MNHEY and CDR2 SVGAGI. Trimming cost V 2 bases and J 7 bases; bases outside gene matches: 5. This CDR3 is built from 14 residues. The CDR3: CASSYGQREGEQYF. The DNA for the CDR3 is TGTGCCAGCAGTTACGGCCAGCGGGAGGGTGAGCAGTACTTC.

This chain uses TRBV11-3 with TRBJ2-1; TRBD1 is a possible D gene (6 bases). This CDR3 has 16 residues. Looked up from germline, CDR1 is SGHNT and CDR2 is YENEEA. Trimming removed 5 bases from V and 0 bases from J, with 14 bases in between. CDR3 sequence reads: CASSPRGVSSYNEQFF. The CDR3 coding sequence is TGTGCCAGCAGCCCCAGGGGTGTGAGCTCCTACAATGAGCAGTTCTTC.